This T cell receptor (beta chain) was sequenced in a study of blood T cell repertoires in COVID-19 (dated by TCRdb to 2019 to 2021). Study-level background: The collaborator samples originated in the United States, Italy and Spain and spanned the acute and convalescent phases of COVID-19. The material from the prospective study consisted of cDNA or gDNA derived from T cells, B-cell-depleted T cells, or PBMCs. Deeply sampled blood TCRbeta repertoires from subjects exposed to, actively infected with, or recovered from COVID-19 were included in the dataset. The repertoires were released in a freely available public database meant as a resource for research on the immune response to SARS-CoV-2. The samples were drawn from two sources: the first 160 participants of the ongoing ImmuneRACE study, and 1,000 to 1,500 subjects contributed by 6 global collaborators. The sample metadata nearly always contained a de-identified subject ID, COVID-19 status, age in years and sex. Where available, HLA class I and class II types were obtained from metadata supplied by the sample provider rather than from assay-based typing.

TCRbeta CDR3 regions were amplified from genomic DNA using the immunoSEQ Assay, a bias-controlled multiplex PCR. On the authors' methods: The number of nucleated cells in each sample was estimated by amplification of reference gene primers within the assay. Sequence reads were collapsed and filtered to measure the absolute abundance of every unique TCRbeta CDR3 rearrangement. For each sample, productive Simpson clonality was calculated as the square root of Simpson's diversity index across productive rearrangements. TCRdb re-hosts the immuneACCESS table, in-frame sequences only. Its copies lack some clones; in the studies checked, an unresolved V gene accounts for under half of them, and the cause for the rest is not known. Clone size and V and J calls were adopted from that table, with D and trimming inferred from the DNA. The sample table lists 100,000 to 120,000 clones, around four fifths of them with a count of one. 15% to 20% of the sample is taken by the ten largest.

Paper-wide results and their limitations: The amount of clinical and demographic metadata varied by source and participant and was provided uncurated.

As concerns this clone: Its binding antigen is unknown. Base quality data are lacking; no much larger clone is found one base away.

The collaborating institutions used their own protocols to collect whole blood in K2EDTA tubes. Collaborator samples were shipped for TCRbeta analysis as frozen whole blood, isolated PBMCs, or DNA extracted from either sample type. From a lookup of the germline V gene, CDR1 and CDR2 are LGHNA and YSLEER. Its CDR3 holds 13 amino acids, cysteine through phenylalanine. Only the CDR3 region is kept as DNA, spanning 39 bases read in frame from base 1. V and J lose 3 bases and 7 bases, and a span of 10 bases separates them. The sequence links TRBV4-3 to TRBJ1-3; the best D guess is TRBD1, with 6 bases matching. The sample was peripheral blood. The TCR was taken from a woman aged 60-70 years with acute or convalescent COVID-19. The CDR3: CASSHGQGNTIYF. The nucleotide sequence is TGCGCCAGCAGCCACGGGCAGGGGAACACCATATATTTT.